Presented here are 15 T cell receptor beta chains from one specimen sequenced in a study of blood T cell repertoires in COVID-19. The assay was immunoSEQ multiplex PCR, and TCRdb's table has in-frame clones only and misses some. Counted here are about 220,000 clones, about 79% occurring once; the ten biggest clones make up about 1.3%. Sequencing was done on a sample of PBMCs or T cells enriched from blood (not recorded which). Source of these receptors: a woman in her forties with acute COVID-19.

The chain joins TRBV7-6 to TRBJ2-3, with 8 bases identical to TRBD2. With 3 bases clipped from V and 2 bases from J, the junction kept 7 bases outside the gene matches. This CDR3 has 16 residues. Germline V gene lookup returns CDR1 SGHVS and CDR2 FNYEAQ. The CDR3 loop reads CASSFEAAGVTDTQYF. As DNA, the CDR3 is TGTGCCAGCAGCTTTGAGGCAGCGGGAGTCACAGATACGCAGTATTTT.

The genes are TRBV7-2 and TRBJ2-4; D uncertain. Germline assignment: CDR1 SGHTA and CDR2 FQGNSA. Trimming stripped 5 bases from V and 8 bases from J, with 10 bases between. The CDR3 length is 12 residues. As DNA, the CDR3 is TGTGCCAGCAGCCCTATGATTGACATTCAGTACTTC. Amino acid sequence: CASSPMIDIQYF.

Comments on this clone: A junction end diverges from the germline sequence, so it may reflect a read error. This chain uses TRBV10-3 with TRBJ2-1; D perhaps matches TRBD1 (6 bases). Germline V CDR1 and CDR2: ENHRY, SYGVKD. This CDR3 comprises 16 residues. CDR3 residues: CAISATTRGTWVEQLF. The CDR3, as DNA: TGTGCCATCAGTGCGACAACGAGGGGGACCTGGGTTGAGCAGCTCTTC.

This CDR3 reads CASSVGTSGGTGELFF. CDR3 DNA sequence: TGTGCCAGCAGCGTTGGGACTAGCGGGGGCACCGGGGAGCTGTTTTTT. The genes are TRBV9 and TRBJ2-2, with TRBD2 identical over 14 bases. V was pared by 2 bases and J by 4 bases, with 1 base of the junction left unmatched. Germline CDR1 is SGDLS and CDR2 is YYNGEE. The CDR3 consists of 16 residues.

The V gene is TRBV7-2, the J gene TRBJ2-5; possible D gene TRBD1, 6 bases. Per the germline V gene, CDR1 is SGHTA and CDR2 is FQGNSA. The ends were cut back, 2 bases at V and 5 bases at J, with 18 bases in the middle. The CDR3 runs to 16 residues. The CDR3: CASSLSRTRGTETQYF. The DNA of the CDR3 is TGTGCCAGCAGCTTAAGTCGGACCAGGGGAACGGAGACCCAGTACTTC.

This sequence joins TRBV12-3 or TRBV12-4 and TRBJ2-1; D is unresolved. The CDR3 covers 11 residues. V dropped 6 bases and J dropped 10 bases, with 10 bases sitting between them. The CDR3 region has the DNA TGTGCCAGCAGCCTGGCTGCAGAGCAGTTCTTC. Amino acids: CASSLAAEQFF.

The rearrangement joins TRBV2 to TRBJ1-4; the D gene is possibly TRBD1 (5 bases). The V end lost 4 bases, the J end lost 0 bases, and 18 bases lay between the germline ends. Germline CDR1 reads SNHLY; CDR2 reads FYNNEI. The CDR3 consists of 18 residues. CDR3 in amino acids: CASSAQGRATATNEKLFF. CDR3 in DNA: TGTGCCAGCAGTGCCCAGGGCAGGGCGACGGCAACTAATGAAAAACTGTTTTTT.

The chain joins TRBV6-4 to TRBJ1-6, with D possibly TRBD1 on 5 matching bases. In germline, CDR1 is MRHNA, CDR2 SNTAGT. V was trimmed by 4 bases and J by 5 bases, leaving 18 bases between them. The CDR3 covers 17 residues. CDR3 DNA: TGTGCCAGCAGTGGGGGGGTCGTGACAGACGATAATTCACCCCTCCACTTT. Protein sequence: CASSGGVVTDDNSPLHF.

V and J are TRBV5-1 and TRBJ2-1, with 7 bases that match TRBD2. The trim removed 2 bases at V and 3 bases at J, leaving 5 bases unmatched. The CDR3 contains 15 residues. The germline CDR1 and CDR2 sequences are SGHRS and YFSETQ. CDR3 sequence (DNA): TGCGCCAGCAGCTTAAGCGGGACCGACTACAATGAGCAGTTCTTC. Translation gives CASSLSGTDYNEQFF.

The J gene is TRBJ1-1, the V gene TRBV3-1 (or the pseudogene TRBV3-2); D is uncertain. The CDR3 contains 13 residues. The germline CDR1 and CDR2 sequences are LGHDT and YNNKEL (reference sequence). The ends were cut back, 1 base at V and 5 bases at J, with 8 bases in the middle. CDR3 DNA: TGTGCCAGCAGCCAAGGAGGCCATACTGAAGCTTTCTTT. This gives the protein CASSQGGHTEAFF.

The CDR3 loop reads CASSQVGTQYNEQFF. The CDR3 DNA reads as TGTGCCAGCAGCCAGGTCGGGACACAATACAATGAGCAGTTCTTC. The chain has TRBV3-1 (or the pseudogene TRBV3-2) and TRBJ2-1; possibly TRBD1 for D (6 bases). The V and J ends lost 3 bases and 4 bases respectively, with 13 bases between them. The CDR3 extends over 15 amino acids. Germline CDR1 is LGHDT and CDR2 is YNNKEL (reference sequence).

Only one count was recorded for this clone. This chain uses TRBV7-9 with TRBJ2-3, with 7 bases matching TRBD2. Germline CDR1 reads SEHNR; CDR2 reads FQNEAQ (reference sequence). With V trimmed by 4 bases and J by 2 bases, 6 bases remained unmatched. This CDR3 has 15 residues. DNA of the CDR3: TGTGCCAGCAGCTCAGGACTAGTTACCACAGATACGCAGTATTTT. Translating gives CASSSGLVTTDTQYF.

The V gene is TRBV12-2, the J gene TRBJ1-3; the table's D call, TRBD1, has no DNA check behind it. TRBV12-2 has pseudogene status. The CDR3 sequence is 17 residues long. CDR3 coding DNA: TGTGCAAGTCGCTTAGAGCCGAGGGGGGACAGCGGAAACACCATATATTTT. It codes for CASRLEPRGDSGNTIYF.

This clone was seen a few times. Other DNA sequences of this sample code for an identical CDR3. The rearrangement links TRBV11-3 to TRBJ1-3; D gene unclear. The CDR3 loop spans 13 amino acids. Deletions cut 5 bases from V and 4 bases from J, with 9 bases between. Germline V CDR1 and CDR2: SGHNT, YENEEA. The CDR3, as DNA: TGTGCCAGCAGCCTTGGAGGGGGAAACACCATATATTTT. Translated: CASSLGGGNTIYF.

The rearrangement joins TRBV11-2 to TRBJ1-2; possible D gene TRBD1, 5 bases. CDR1 and CDR2 from the germline V gene are SGHAT and FQNNGV. The CDR3 is 12 amino acids. V was pared by 7 bases and J by 7 bases, with 13 bases between. The CDR3 sequence: CASTRWGSGYTF. CDR3 bases: TGTGCCAGCACCCGTTGGGGCAGTGGCTACACCTTC. The full variable domain, its missing parts supplied by reference TRBV11-2 and TRBJ1-2, is EAGVAQSPRYKIIEKRQSVAFWCNPISGHATLYWYQQILGQGPKLLIQFQNNGVVDDSQLPKDRFSAERLKGVDSTLKIQPAKLEDSAVYLCASTRWGSGYTFGSGTRLTVV.